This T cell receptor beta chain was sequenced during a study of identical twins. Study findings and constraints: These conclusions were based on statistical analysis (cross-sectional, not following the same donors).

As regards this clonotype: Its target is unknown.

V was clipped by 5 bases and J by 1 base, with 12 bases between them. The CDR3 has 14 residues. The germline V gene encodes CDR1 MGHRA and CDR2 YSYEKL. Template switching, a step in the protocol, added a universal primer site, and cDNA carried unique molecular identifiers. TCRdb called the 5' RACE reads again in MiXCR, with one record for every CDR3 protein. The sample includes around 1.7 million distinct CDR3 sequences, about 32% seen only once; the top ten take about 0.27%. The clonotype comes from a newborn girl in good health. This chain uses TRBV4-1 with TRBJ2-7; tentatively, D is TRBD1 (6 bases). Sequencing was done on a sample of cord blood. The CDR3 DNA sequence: TGCGCCAGCAGCGAGGGAGACAGGTCCTACGAGCAGTACTTC. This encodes CASSEGDRSYEQYF.